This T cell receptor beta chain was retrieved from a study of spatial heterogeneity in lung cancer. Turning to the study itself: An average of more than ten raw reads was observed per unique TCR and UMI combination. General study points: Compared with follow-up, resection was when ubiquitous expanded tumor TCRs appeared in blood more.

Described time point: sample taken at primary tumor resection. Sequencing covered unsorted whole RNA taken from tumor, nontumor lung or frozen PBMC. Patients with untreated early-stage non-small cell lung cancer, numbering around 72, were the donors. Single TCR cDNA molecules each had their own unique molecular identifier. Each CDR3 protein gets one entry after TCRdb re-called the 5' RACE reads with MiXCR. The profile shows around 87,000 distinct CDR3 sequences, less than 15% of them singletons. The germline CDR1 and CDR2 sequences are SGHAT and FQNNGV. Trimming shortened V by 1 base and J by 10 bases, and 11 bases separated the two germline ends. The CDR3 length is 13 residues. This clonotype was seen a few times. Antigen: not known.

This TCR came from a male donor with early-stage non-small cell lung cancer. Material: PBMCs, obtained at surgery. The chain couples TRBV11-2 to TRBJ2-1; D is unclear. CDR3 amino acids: CASSLVIAGEQFF. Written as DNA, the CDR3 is TGTGCCAGCAGCTTAGTTATTGCCGGAGAGCAGTTCTTC.